A selection of T cell receptor beta chains follows, all from one sample in a study of CD8+ T cells in alopecia areata. Here immunoSEQ multiplex PCR was the method, and the copy in TCRdb shows in-frame clones only, minus some. The table shows around 120,000 clones, with less than 80% occurring only once. The sample was CD4+ T cells sorted from blood. These receptors came from a human donor in good health. Each CDR3 is given with its conserved first and last residue. The order of the fields is J gene, D gene, clone size, V gene, CDR3 length, CDR3 DNA, CDR3 protein. A D gene is named only where the DNA matches it firmly. Size is omitted from some rows. Given values are once, few, many or a class for expanded clones.

j_call: TRBJ2-5
d_call: TRBD1
clone_size: once
v_call: TRBV4-1
cdr3_length: 18
cdr3_nt: TGCGCCAGCAGCCAGAACCCGGACTACAGGGGGCGACAAGTGACCCAGTACTTC
cdr3_aa: CASSQNPDYRGRQVTQYF

j_call: TRBJ2-7
d_call: TRBD2
clone_size: .
v_call: TRBV29-1
cdr3_length: 13
cdr3_nt: TGCAGCGTTGGCCAGCGGGGGGCCCACGAGCAGTACTTC
cdr3_aa: CSVGQRGAHEQYF

j_call: TRBJ1-1
d_call: TRBD1
clone_size: .
v_call: TRBV19
cdr3_length: 13
cdr3_nt: TGTGCCAGTGGCGACAGGGAAGGCACTGAAGCTTTCTTT
cdr3_aa: CASGDREGTEAFF

j_call: TRBJ1-2
d_call: TRBD1
clone_size: .
v_call: TRBV6-1
cdr3_length: 12
cdr3_nt: TGTGCCAGCAAGAAGACAGGGTATGGCTACACCTTC
cdr3_aa: CASKKTGYGYTF

j_call: TRBJ1-1
d_call: .
clone_size: .
v_call: TRBV5-4
cdr3_length: 13
cdr3_nt: TGTGCCAGCAGCTTTGCAGGGCGGGCTGAAGCTTTCTTT
cdr3_aa: CASSFAGRAEAFF

j_call: TRBJ1-6
d_call: .
clone_size: .
v_call: TRBV2
cdr3_length: 13
cdr3_nt: TGTGCCAGCAGCAGTCAGAGTAATTCACCCCTCCACTTT
cdr3_aa: CASSSQSNSPLHF

j_call: TRBJ1-1
d_call: TRBD1
clone_size: .
v_call: TRBV29-1
cdr3_length: 12
cdr3_nt: TGCAGCGTAGGGGACAGGGGCACTGAAGCTTTCTTT
cdr3_aa: CSVGDRGTEAFF

j_call: TRBJ2-3
d_call: TRBD1
clone_size: once
v_call: TRBV4-1
cdr3_length: 16
cdr3_nt: TGCGCCAGCAGCCAAGACGGGACAGGGGGCACAGATACGCAGTATTTT
cdr3_aa: CASSQDGTGGTDTQYF

j_call: TRBJ1-6
d_call: TRBD1
clone_size: few
v_call: TRBV6-6
cdr3_length: 15
cdr3_nt: TGTGCCAGCACCTTAGCAGGGGGGAGATCTTCACCCCTCCACTTT
cdr3_aa: CASTLAGGRSSPLHF

j_call: TRBJ1-5
d_call: TRBD1
clone_size: .
v_call: TRBV5-1
cdr3_length: 14
cdr3_nt: TGCGCCAGCAGCTATGGACAGGGAGGTCAGCCCCAGCATTTT
cdr3_aa: CASSYGQGGQPQHF

j_call: TRBJ1-2
d_call: .
clone_size: .
v_call: TRBV7-6
cdr3_length: 19
cdr3_nt: TGTGCCAGCAGCCCAAGTAGGAGGGCAGGGCTGGGATTAGACTATGGCTACACCTTC
cdr3_aa: CASSPSRRAGLGLDYGYTF

j_call: TRBJ2-1
d_call: .
clone_size: .
v_call: TRBV7-9
cdr3_length: 14
cdr3_nt: TGTGCCAGCAGCTTAGCCGGGACAACTCGGGAGCAGTTCTTC
cdr3_aa: CASSLAGTTREQFF

j_call: TRBJ1-1
d_call: .
clone_size: .
v_call: TRBV28
cdr3_length: 15
cdr3_nt: TGTGCCAGCAGTGCCGTGACCTCTCTGAACACTGAAGCTTTCTTT
cdr3_aa: CASSAVTSLNTEAFF

j_call: TRBJ1-4
d_call: TRBD1
clone_size: .
v_call: TRBV5-6
cdr3_length: 14
cdr3_nt: TGTGCCAGCAGCTCTCAGGGGGAGGATGAAAAACTGTTTTTT
cdr3_aa: CASSSQGEDEKLFF

j_call: TRBJ1-1
d_call: .
clone_size: .
v_call: TRBV7-2
cdr3_length: 12
cdr3_nt: TGTGCCAGCAGTGTGCTCTCAGGCGGAGCTTTCTTT
cdr3_aa: CASSVLSGGAFF

j_call: TRBJ2-3
d_call: TRBD1
clone_size: .
v_call: TRBV7-9
cdr3_length: 15
cdr3_nt: TGTGCCAGCAGCGACAGGGCGTTTGGCACAGATACGCAGTATTTT
cdr3_aa: CASSDRAFGTDTQYF

j_call: TRBJ2-5
d_call: TRBD1
clone_size: .
v_call: TRBV9
cdr3_length: 15
cdr3_nt: TGTGCCAGCAGCCCTCGGACAGGGGACCAAGAGACCCAGTACTTC
cdr3_aa: CASSPRTGDQETQYF